The entry below describes one T cell receptor (beta chain). What it binds is not known. Here immunoSEQ multiplex PCR was the method, and the copy in TCRdb shows in-frame clones only, minus some. Of about 58,000 clones listed, roughly nine tenths were seen once; the top ten hold 0.7% to 0.95%. These data are taken from a study of OX40 agonist ivuxolimab in advanced cancers. The wider study: Dose-escalation cases comprised hepatocellular carcinoma, melanoma, renal cell or head and neck cancer.

Points from the study as a whole: Circulating CD4+ and CD8+ T cells showed clonal expansion by week 6 at 0.1 to 3.0 mg/kg. Researchers did not establish what antigens the expanded peripheral T cells target.

The sequences come from CD4+ or CD8+ T cells sorted from blood, collected in a trial of the OX40 agonist ivuxolimab. This receptor was obtained from an adult with an advanced solid tumor such as melanoma, head and neck, liver or kidney cancer.

CDR3 in amino acids: CATQKRSNTGELFF. The CDR3 DNA is TGTGCCACCCAGAAGCGGTCTAACACCGGGGAGCTGTTTTTT. J is TRBJ2-2 and V is TRBV15; tentatively, D is TRBD2 (5 bases). The CDR3 contains 14 residues. Trimming left V 8 bases short and J 2 bases short, with 12 bases between. Germline CDR1 and CDR2: LNHNV and YYDKDF (reference sequence). The full variable domain, in which reference TRBV15 and TRBJ2-2 provide the parts outside the CDR3, is DAMVIQNPRYQVTQFGKPVTLSCSQTLNHNVMYWYQQKSSQAPKLLFHYYDKDFNNEADTPDNFQSRRPNTSFCFLDIRSPGLGDTAMYLCATQKRSNTGELFFGEGSRLTVL.